Below are 6 T cell receptor beta chains sequenced from a single sample in a study of cytomegalovirus exposure and HLA in healthy donors. The PCR used 60 Vbeta and 13 Jbeta primers. Profiled with immunoSEQ multiplex PCR; TCRdb holds only in-frame clones, not every one. The profile covers roughly 100,000 clones, with under 85% appearing a single time and 5.5% to 7% taken by the ten largest. Sequenced input: PBMCs. These receptors originate from a man younger than 30 in good health and CMV-seronegative.

The genes are TRBV13 and TRBJ2-1; perhaps TRBD2 as D (5 bases). This CDR3 contains 13 residues. The germline V and J ends were trimmed by 3 bases and 5 bases, with 8 bases remaining between them. Germline V gene data show CDR1 as PRHDT and CDR2 as FYEKMQ (reference sequence). This chain's CDR3 is CASSLEEHNEQFF. The DNA for the CDR3 is TGTGCCAGCAGCTTGGAGGAACACAATGAGCAGTTCTTC.

This sequence joins TRBV7-2 and TRBJ1-2; tentative D call: TRBD1 (6 bases). V was trimmed by 5 bases and J by 7 bases, leaving 20 bases between them. Germline V CDR1 and CDR2: SGHTA, FQGNSA. This CDR3 is 15 amino acids long. DNA for the CDR3: TGTGCCAGCAGCCCACGTCCAGGGGTTAGCGCTGGCTACACCTTC. Translating gives CASSPRPGVSAGYTF.

This chain links TRBV9 with TRBJ2-5; 9 nucleotides match TRBD1. Germline V gives CDR1 SGDLS, CDR2 YYNGEE. CDR3 length: 14 residues. V was clipped by 4 bases and J by 3 bases; unmatched bases: 4. The CDR3 loop reads CASSLGQGKETQYF. The CDR3 DNA follows: TGTGCCAGCAGCTTAGGACAGGGGAAAGAGACCCAGTACTTC.

V and J are TRBV7-3 and TRBJ2-3, with D tentatively TRBD2 (6 bases). The V end was cut by 5 bases, the J end by 8 bases, with 14 bases between. The CDR3 runs 13 residues. Germline CDR1 reads SGHTA; CDR2 reads FQGTGA. In DNA, the CDR3 is TGTGCCAGCAGCCCCACTAGCCCCGCTACGCAGTATTTT. Its protein product is CASSPTSPATQYF.

Details on this clone: One end of the junction fails to match germline, which may point to a read error. This chain uses TRBV7-9 with TRBJ2-7; 7 bases match TRBD2. The V gene's germline CDR1 is SEHNR and CDR2 FQNEAQ (reference sequence). CDR3 size: 15 residues. CDR3 in amino acids: CSSSPSGRGYHEQYF. Written as DNA, the CDR3 is TGTTCCAGCAGCCCCAGTGGGAGGGGTTACCACGAGCAGTACTTC.

The J gene is TRBJ2-7, the V gene TRBV13; D is undetermined. This CDR3 comprises 17 residues. CDR1 and CDR2 (germline): PRHDT, FYEKMQ (reference sequence). V shed 0 bases and J shed 0 bases, with 15 bases lying between them. CDR3 protein: CASSLGPTEASSYEQYF. In DNA form, the CDR3 reads TGTGCCAGCAGCTTAGGGCCGACCGAGGCCAGCTCCTACGAGCAGTACTTC.